Each of the 10 T cell receptor beta chains below was sequenced from the same sample in a study of cytomegalovirus exposure and HLA in healthy donors. It was with 60 Vbeta and 13 Jbeta primers that the PCR ran. Assay used: immunoSEQ multiplex PCR; TCRdb lists only in-frame clones, some missing. The sample yields about 100,000 clones, about 79% seen once. The sample was PBMCs. The receptors shown here come from a woman under 30 in good health and CMV-seronegative.

This rearrangement joins TRBV27 to TRBJ2-5, with TRBD1 identical over 7 bases. Germline V gene data show CDR1 as MNHEY and CDR2 as SMNVEV (reference sequence). There are 15 residues in the CDR3. With 6 bases clipped from V and 3 bases from J, the junction kept 10 bases outside the gene matches. The CDR3 nucleotides read TGTGCCAGCAGGACCACCCGGGACAGAGAAGAGACCCAGTACTTC. Translating gives CASRTTRDREETQYF.

The chain has TRBV7-3 and TRBJ2-1, with 11 bases aligning to TRBD2. The CDR3 runs 19 residues. V gave up 1 base and J gave up 5 bases; unmatched junction bases: 13. In germline, CDR1 is SGHTA, CDR2 FQGTGA. CDR3 region: CASSLSPPSGGTADNEQFF. The DNA for the CDR3 is TGTGCCAGCAGCTTAAGCCCTCCTAGCGGGGGGACCGCCGACAATGAGCAGTTCTTC.

The sample holds one count of this clone. The chain recombines TRBV21-1 with TRBJ2-7; the listed D gene, TRBD2, was not tested against the DNA. TRBV21-1 is recorded as a pseudogene. This CDR3 contains 15 residues. DNA of the CDR3: TGTGCCAGCAGCAAAGTTCGCGGGACGAAATACGAGCAGTACTTC. Its protein product is CASSKVRGTKYEQYF.

The chain has TRBV18 and TRBJ1-2; 9 nucleotides agree with TRBD1. The CDR3 runs to 15 residues. V gave up 3 bases and J gave up 0 bases; unmatched junction bases: 2. Germline V gene sequence: CDR1 KGHSH, CDR2 LQKENI. The CDR3: CASSPTGGSNYGYTF. In nucleotides, the CDR3 is TGTGCCAGCTCACCTACAGGGGGCTCTAACTATGGCTACACCTTC.

The chain uses TRBV7-9 and TRBJ2-7; TRBD1 might be the D (6 bases). The CDR3 extends over 14 amino acids. The V end lost 4 bases, the J end lost 3 bases, and 13 bases lay between the germline ends. In germline, CDR1 is SEHNR, CDR2 FQNEAQ (reference sequence). The CDR3 loop is CASSSSGHYYEQYF. The DNA for the CDR3 is TGTGCCAGCAGCTCCTCGGGACACTACTACGAGCAGTACTTC. Combining the CDR3 with reference TRBV7-9 and TRBJ2-7 gives the whole variable domain DTGVSQNPRHKITKRGQNVTFRCDPISEHNRLYWYRQTLGQGPEFLTYFQNEAQLEKSRLLSDRFSAERPKGSFSTLEIQRTEQGDSAMYLCASSSSGHYYEQYFGPGTRLTVT.

The gene calls are TRBV25-1 and TRBJ2-7; 7 bases are shared with TRBD1. This CDR3 region has 15 residues. The germline CDR1 and CDR2 sequences are MGHDK and SYGVNS. The ends lost 2 bases at V and 0 bases at J; junction bases unmatched: 4. CDR3 amino acids: CASSEATGSSYEQYF. The CDR3 DNA reads TGTGCCAGCAGTGAAGCGACAGGGAGCTCCTACGAGCAGTACTTC.

The rearrangement joins TRBV2 to TRBJ2-7; D possibly corresponds to TRBD1 (5 bases). CDR1 is SNHLY and CDR2 is FYNNEI in the germline V gene. V lost 8 bases, J lost 3 bases, and 11 bases lay in between. The CDR3 has 12 amino acids. The CDR3 bases are TGTGCCAGCTGGGGCGCACACTACGAGCAGTACTTC. It is translated as CASWGAHYEQYF.

This clone occurred a few times. The J gene is TRBJ1-6, the V gene TRBV6-1; 9 bases align to TRBD1. There are 16 residues in the CDR3. The V gene end was trimmed by 4 bases and the J gene end by 2 bases; junction bases not matched to a gene: 3. Germline V gives CDR1 MNHNS, CDR2 SASEGT. The CDR3 is CASSVYRGPYNSPLHF. The CDR3 DNA reads as TGTGCCAGCAGTGTGTACAGGGGGCCCTATAATTCACCCCTCCACTTT.

This chain joins TRBV11-2 and TRBJ2-2; 7 nucleotides agree with TRBD1. V shed 2 bases and J 1 base; nucleotides not matched to a gene: 1. Germline V gene data show CDR1 as SGHAT and CDR2 as FQNNGV. The CDR3 spans 15 residues. The CDR3 reads CASSLYRGNTGELFF. The DNA for the CDR3 is TGTGCCAGCAGCTTATACAGGGGGAACACCGGGGAGCTGTTTTTT.

The chain links TRBV27 to TRBJ2-6, with 10 nucleotides matching TRBD1. Germline-derived CDR1 and CDR2 are MNHEY and SMNVEV (reference sequence). The CDR3 loop spans 18 amino acids. V lost 5 bases to trimming and J lost 0 bases; unmatched junction nucleotides: 7. CDR3 sequence reads: CASSPRTGGTSGANVLTF. DNA for the CDR3: TGTGCCAGCAGTCCACGGACAGGGGGAACCTCTGGGGCCAACGTCCTGACTTTC.